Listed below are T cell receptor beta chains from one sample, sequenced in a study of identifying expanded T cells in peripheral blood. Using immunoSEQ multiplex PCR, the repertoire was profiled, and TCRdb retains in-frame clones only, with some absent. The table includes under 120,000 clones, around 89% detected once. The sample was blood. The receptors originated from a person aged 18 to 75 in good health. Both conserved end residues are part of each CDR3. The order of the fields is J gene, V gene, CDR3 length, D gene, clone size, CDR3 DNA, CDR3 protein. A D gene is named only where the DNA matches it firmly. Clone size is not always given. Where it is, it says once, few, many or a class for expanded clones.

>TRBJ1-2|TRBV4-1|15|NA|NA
TGCGCCAGCAGCCAAGATTTAATTCGGATGGATGGCTACACCTTC
CASSQDLIRMDGYTF
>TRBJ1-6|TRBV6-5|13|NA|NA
TGTGCCAGCAGTACAGGGAGTGTTTCACCCCTCCACTTT
CASSTGSVSPLHF
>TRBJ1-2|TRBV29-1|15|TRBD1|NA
TGCAGCGTTGAAGGTGTTGGGCAGGGGGACTATGGCTACACCTTC
CSVEGVGQGDYGYTF
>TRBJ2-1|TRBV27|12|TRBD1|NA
TGTGCCAGCACCCTCCAGGGGGATGAGCAGTTCTTC
CASTLQGDEQFF
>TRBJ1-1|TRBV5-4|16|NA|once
TGTGCCAGCAGTTGGGGGGTGGCAGGGTTGAACACTGAAGCTTTCTTT
CASSWGVAGLNTEAFF
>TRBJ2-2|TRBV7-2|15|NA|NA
TGTGCCAGCAGCTTTGTTCGCGCGAACACCGGGGAGCTGTTTTTT
CASSFVRANTGELFF
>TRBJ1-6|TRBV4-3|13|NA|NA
TGCGCCAGCAGCCAAGAGTTTCCCTCACCCCTCCACTTT
CASSQEFPSPLHF
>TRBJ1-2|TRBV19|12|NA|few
TGTGCCAGTAGGATCGGTTCCTATGGCTACACCTTC
CASRIGSYGYTF
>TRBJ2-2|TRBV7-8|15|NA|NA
TGTGCCAGCAGCGCGCACAGGGTGGGTACCGGGGAGCTGTTTTTT
CASSAHRVGTGELFF
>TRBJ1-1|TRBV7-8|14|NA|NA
TGTGCCAGCAGTTTGTGGCGGACGAACACTGAAGCTTTCTTT
CASSLWRTNTEAFF
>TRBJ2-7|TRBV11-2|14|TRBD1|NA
TGTGCCAGCAGCCTCGGGACAGCTCTCTACGAGCAGTACTTC
CASSLGTALYEQYF
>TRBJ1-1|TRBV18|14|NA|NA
TGTGCCAGCTCACCCCAGGGCGGGGGGACTGAAGCTTTCTTT
CASSPQGGGTEAFF
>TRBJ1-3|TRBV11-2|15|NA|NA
TGTGCCAGCAGCTTAGATAGCAGGGCTGGAAACACCATATATTTT
CASSLDSRAGNTIYF
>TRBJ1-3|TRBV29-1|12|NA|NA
TGCAGCGTTCCAGACTCTGGAAACACCATATATTTT
CSVPDSGNTIYF
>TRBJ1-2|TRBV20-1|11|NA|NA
TGCAGTGCTCAACGATTGGGAGGCTACACCTTC
CSAQRLGGYTF
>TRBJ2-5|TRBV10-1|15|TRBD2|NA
TGCGCCAGCAGTGAGTCTCGAGCGGGGGGAGAGACCCAGTACTTC
CASSESRAGGETQYF
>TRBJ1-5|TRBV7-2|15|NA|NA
TGTGCCAGCAGCCAAGTTCAGGGTGGCAATCAGCCCCAGCATTTT
CASSQVQGGNQPQHF
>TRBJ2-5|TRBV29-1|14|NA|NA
TGCAGCGTTGTGCCAGGGTCTAACCAAGAGACCCAGTACTTC
CSVVPGSNQETQYF
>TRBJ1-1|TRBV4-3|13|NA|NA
TGCGCCAGCAGCCAATTACAGGGCACTGAAGCTTTCTTT
CASSQLQGTEAFF
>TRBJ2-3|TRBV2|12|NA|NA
TGTGCCAGCAGTGTTGGAAGGGATACGCAGTATTTT
CASSVGRDTQYF
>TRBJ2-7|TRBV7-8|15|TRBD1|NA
TGTGCCAGCAGCTTGGACAGGTCTGTTGTCTACGAGCAGTACTTC
CASSLDRSVVYEQYF
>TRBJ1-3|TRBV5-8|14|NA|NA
TGTGCCAGCAGCTTGTCCAGCTCTGGAAACACCATATATTTT
CASSLSSSGNTIYF
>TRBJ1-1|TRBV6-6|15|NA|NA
TGTGCCAGCAGTTACTCTATAGGGCCCGGGACGGAGGCTTTCTTT
CASSYSIGPGTEAFF
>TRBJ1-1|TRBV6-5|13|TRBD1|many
TGTGCCAGCAGTTGGGGGACAGACACTGAAGCTTTCTTT
CASSWGTDTEAFF
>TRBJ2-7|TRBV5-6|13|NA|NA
TGTGCCAGCAGCGCAGGGGTGACCTACGAGCAGTACTTC
CASSAGVTYEQYF
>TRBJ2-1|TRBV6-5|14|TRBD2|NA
TGTGCCAGTAAAGGGACTATAGCCTACAATGAGCAGTTCTTC
CASKGTIAYNEQFF
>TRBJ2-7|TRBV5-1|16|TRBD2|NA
TGCGCCAGCAGCTTGGCCGTCGGAGCGGGGGGTTATGAGCAGTACTTC
CASSLAVGAGGYEQYF
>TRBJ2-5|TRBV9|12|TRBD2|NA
TGTGCCAGCAGCGTAGAGCGGGGGACCCAGTACTTC
CASSVERGTQYF